These 3 T cell receptor beta chains were sequenced from one sample in a study of control samples from healthy donors and cancer patients. Assay used: immunoSEQ multiplex PCR; TCRdb lists only in-frame clones, some missing. The table records some 44,000 clones, roughly 77% of them present only once. The specimen was formalin-fixed, paraffin-embedded tissue. The receptors here all came from a male donor with melanoma.

This rearrangement joins TRBV11-2 to TRBJ2-5; D gene uncertain. This CDR3 is built from 15 residues. V lost 5 bases, J lost 5 bases, and 18 bases lay in between. Germline CDR1 is SGHAT and CDR2 is FQNNGV. CDR3 region: CASSQWGKRSETQYF. The DNA of the CDR3 is TGTGCCAGCAGCCAATGGGGAAAGAGGTCGGAGACCCAGTACTTC.

The V call is TRBV27, the J call TRBJ1-1, with D possibly being TRBD1 (5 bases). Trimming pared 1 base from V and 4 bases from J, leaving 16 bases between. From germline, CDR1 is MNHEY and CDR2 SMNVEV (reference sequence). The CDR3 consists of 16 residues. This CDR3 reads CASSLWGIERGTEAFF. CDR3 bases: TGTGCCAGCAGTTTATGGGGCATTGAACGCGGCACTGAAGCTTTCTTT.

By its share, this clone is hyperexpanded. The chain recombines TRBV10-3 with TRBJ2-1; D uncertain. Per germline, CDR1 ENHRY and CDR2 SYGVKD. Trimming took 4 bases from V and 9 from J, leaving 7 bases between them. This CDR3 spans 11 amino acids. Here the CDR3 reads CAISAGVEQFF. CDR3 bases: TGTGCCATCAGTGCCGGTGTTGAGCAGTTCTTC.